The 19 T cell receptor beta chains below come from one sample, sequenced in a study of T cells in women clearing cervical HPV infection. Sequencing was performed with immunoSEQ multiplex PCR; in TCRdb, only in-frame clones are kept and a portion is missing. The sample table includes around 37,000 clones. The sequencing input was blood buffy coat. All receptors come from a woman between 18 and 70 years old with a cervical HPV16 infection that either progressed to CIN3+ or cleared (not recorded which).

A note on this clone: The read gets to within 3 residues of the CDR3 end, and the germline J gene fills in the rest. The V and J genes are TRBV7-7 and TRBJ2-3, with D unclear. CDR1 SSHAT and CDR2 FNYEAQ come from the germline V gene (reference sequence). This CDR3 contains 15 residues. CDR3 bases read: TGTGCCAGCAGCCCACTCGCCGACGTTTACTATTCG. Amino acids: CASSPLADVYYS. The whole CDR3 region reads CASSPLADVYYSQYF.

In the case of this clone: Read sequence stops 3 residues before the CDR3 end, and the germline J gene provides the missing end. V usage is TRBV7-3 and J usage is TRBJ2-2; 7 nucleotides align to TRBD1. The length of the CDR3 is 12 residues. V lost 8 bases to trimming and J lost 7 bases; unmatched junction nucleotides: 4. Germline values: CDR1 SGHTA, CDR2 FQGTGA. The covered CDR3 bases are TGTGCCAGCTCAGGGGGACACGGGGAG. It yields the protein CASSGGHGE. The whole CDR3 sequence reads CASSGGHGELFF.

A word on this clone: The CDR3 is cut off 3 residues early in the read; its end comes from the germline J gene. The gene calls are TRBV11-3 and TRBJ2-1, with TRBD1 as a possible D gene (6 bases). Germline loops: CDR1 SGHNT, CDR2 YENEEA. V lost 4 bases to trimming and J lost 3 bases, with 10 bases between them. The CDR3 consists of 14 residues. Partial CDR3 DNA: TGTGCCAGCAGCTCCACAGGGATCTACAATGAG. Its translation is CASSSTGIYNE. The whole CDR3 is CASSSTGIYNEQFF.

Incomplete CDR3 DNA: TGTGCCAGCAGCTTAGAGGCTAACACTGAA. This codes for CASSLEANTE. The full CDR3 protein reads CASSLEANTEAFF. V is TRBV7-2 and J is TRBJ1-1; D is undetermined. The read terminates 3 residues ahead of where the CDR3 ends, so the germline J gene completes it. Germline CDR1 and CDR2: SGHTA and FQGNSA. Trimming left V 1 base short and J 2 bases short, with 5 bases between. The CDR3 totals 13 residues.

The sequenced part of the CDR3 DNA is TGTGCCAGTAAGAGGGCCGGGGAG. Amino acids: CASKRAGE. The entire CDR3 protein reads CASKRAGELFF. The chain links TRBV19 to TRBJ2-2, with a tentative D call TRBD2 (5 bases). The CDR3 end is not reached by the read, which stops 3 residues before it; the germline J gene fills it in. Trimming took off 7 bases at V and 6 bases at J, with 6 bases between the two ends. The CDR3 has 11 amino acids. Germline-derived CDR1 and CDR2 are LNHDA and SQIVND (reference sequence). The full variable domain, rest sourced from reference TRBV19 and TRBJ2-2, is DGGITQSPKYLFRKEGQNVTLSCEQNLNHDAMYWYRQDPGQGLRLIYYSQIVNDFQKGDIAEGYSVSREKKESFPLTVTSAQKNPTAFYLCASKRAGELFFGEGSRLTVL.

Details on this clone: The read terminates 3 residues ahead of where the CDR3 ends, so the germline J gene completes it. The genes are TRBV5-1 and TRBJ1-5; D ambiguous. This CDR3 spans 14 amino acids. Looked up from germline, CDR1 is SGHRS and CDR2 is YFSETQ. Deletions cut 0 bases from V and 1 base from J, with 5 bases between. CDR3 bases read: TGCGCCAGCAGCTTGGAAGGGAGCAATCAGCCC. Its translation: CASSLEGSNQP. The complete CDR3 protein is CASSLEGSNQPQHF.

A word on this clone: From the germline J gene comes the end of the CDR3, since the read stops 3 residues before it. This chain joins TRBV19 and TRBJ2-7, with TRBD2 matching 12 bases. Germline trimming cut 7 bases from V and 2 bases from J; bases unmatched to any gene: 6. Germline CDR1 and CDR2: LNHDA and SQIVND (reference sequence). CDR3 length: 15 residues. CDR3 protein: CASKDLAGGPYEQYF. Partial CDR3 DNA: TGTGCCAGTAAAGACCTAGCGGGAGGGCCCTACGAG.

Notes on this clone: Read data end 3 residues before the CDR3 end; the end is taken from the germline J gene. The rearrangement uses TRBV7-9 and TRBJ1-2, with 10 positions matching TRBD1. Germline V CDR1 and CDR2: SEHNR, FQNEAQ (reference sequence). There are 15 residues in the CDR3. The CDR3 is CASRPTGTGAHDYTF. Incomplete CDR3 DNA: TGTGCCAGCAGACCTACCGGGACAGGGGCCCACGAC.

In the case of this clone: The read ends 3 residues shy of where the CDR3 ends; the end is completed using the germline J gene. This chain joins TRBV19 and TRBJ1-1; D is undetermined. Between the trimmed V and J ends, which lost 4 bases and 1 base, there was a span of 4 bases. This CDR3 is built from 12 residues. Per the germline V gene, CDR1 is LNHDA and CDR2 is SQIVND (reference sequence). The CDR3 region is CASSRQNTEAFF. The CDR3 DNA, read in part, is TGTGCCAGTAGTAGGCAGAACACTGAA.

Note on this clone: The read terminates 3 residues ahead of where the CDR3 ends, so the germline J gene completes it. J is TRBJ1-4 and V is TRBV10-3, with 8 bases identical to TRBD1. Germline CDR1 and CDR2: ENHRY and SYGVKD. V lost 11 bases, J lost 7 bases, and 9 bases stayed unmatched. The CDR3 covers 13 residues. CDR3 DNA (partial): TGTGCCCCCCCGACAGGGGTGGCTGAAAAA. This translates into CAPPTGVAEK. The whole CDR3 protein reads CAPPTGVAEKLFF.

Comment on this clone: The sequenced fragment ends 3 residues before the CDR3 boundary, so the rest is inferred from the germline J gene. The chain carries TRBV30 and TRBJ1-1; D unresolved. CDR3 length: 13 amino acids. Germline lookup yields CDR1 GTSNPN and CDR2 SVGIG (reference sequence). The V end was cut by 0 bases, the J end by 4 bases, with 9 bases between. The CDR3 region is CAWSVRVGTEAFF. The CDR3 DNA, read in part, is TGTGCCTGGAGTGTAAGGGTGGGCACTGAA.

Comments on this clone: The read is 3 residues too short to cover the CDR3 end, so that end is filled in from the germline J gene. This chain joins TRBV12-3 or TRBV12-4 and TRBJ2-1, with 10 bases that match TRBD2. The CDR3 totals 15 residues. The trim removed 8 bases at V and 5 bases at J, leaving 9 bases unmatched. The CDR3 DNA, read in part, is TGTGCCAGCGGGACGAGCGGGGGGGCCCACAATGAG. Its protein product is CASGTSGGAHNE. In full, the CDR3 is CASGTSGGAHNEQFF.

For this clone: The read ends 3 residues shy of where the CDR3 ends; the end is completed using the germline J gene. The chain couples TRBV30 to TRBJ1-1, with D unclear. Trimming left V 1 base short and J 3 bases short, with 15 bases between. The CDR3 contains 15 residues. Germline V gene data show CDR1 as GTSNPN and CDR2 as SVGIG (reference sequence). CDR3: CAWSGPTIRDTEAFF. CDR3 bases read: TGTGCCTGGAGTGGACCAACTATCAGAGACACTGAA. The entire variable domain, with the rest obtained from reference TRBV30 and TRBJ1-1, is as follows: SQTIHQWPATLVQPVGSPLSLECTVEGTSNPNLYWYRQAAGRGLQLLFYSVGIGQISSEVPQNLSASRPQDRQFILSSKKLLLSDSGFYLCAWSGPTIRDTEAFFGQGTRLTVV.

Comment on this clone: The read finishes 3 residues shy of the CDR3 end, and the germline J gene is used to complete it. This chain uses TRBV19 with TRBJ2-5, with 12 positions matching TRBD2. Germline-derived CDR1 and CDR2 are LNHDA and SQIVND (reference sequence). The CDR3 runs to 15 residues. The V and J ends lost 4 bases and 2 bases, in that order; junction bases with no gene match: 2. CDR3 in amino acids: CASSNGLAGQETQYF. Partial CDR3 DNA: TGTGCCAGTAGTAATGGACTAGCGGGGCAAGAGACC. The entire variable domain, with the rest obtained from reference TRBV19 and TRBJ2-5, is as follows: DGGITQSPKYLFRKEGQNVTLSCEQNLNHDAMYWYRQDPGQGLRLIYYSQIVNDFQKGDIAEGYSVSREKKESFPLTVTSAQKNPTAFYLCASSNGLAGQETQYFGPGTRLLVL.

Remarks on this clone: The read terminates 3 residues ahead of where the CDR3 ends, so the germline J gene completes it. This rearrangement joins TRBV6-2 or TRBV6-3 to TRBJ1-2; D is unresolved. CDR3 length: 15 residues. Germline V gene sequence: CDR1 MNHEY, CDR2 SVGEGT. The sequenced part of the CDR3 DNA is TGTGCCAGCAGTCCGAATTTGAAACTAGGCAATGAC. Amino acids: CASSPNLKLGND. The entire CDR3 protein is CASSPNLKLGNDYTF.

Concerning this clone itself: The CDR3 is cut off 3 residues early in the read; its end comes from the germline J gene. This sequence joins TRBV5-6 and TRBJ1-6; TRBD1 matches 10 bases. This CDR3 contains 15 residues. The germline V gene encodes CDR1 SGHDT and CDR2 YYEEEE. V lost 4 bases to trimming and J lost 9 bases; unmatched junction nucleotides: 7. CDR3 sequence reads: CASSDRDRGASPLHF. The covered CDR3 bases are TGTGCCAGCAGCGACAGGGACAGGGGCGCTTCACCC.

This CDR3 reads CASSPSNRGGADTQYF. The sequenced CDR3 bases are TGTGCCAGCAGTCCGTCGAACCGGGGGGGAGCAGATACG. V gene TRBV6-4 combines with J gene TRBJ2-3, with 8 bases identical to TRBD2. The CDR3 end is not reached by the read, which stops 3 residues before it; the germline J gene fills it in. The CDR3 has 16 residues. After removal of 5 bases from V and 4 bases from J, the junction contained 11 bases not matched to a gene. The V gene's germline CDR1 is MRHNA and CDR2 SNTAGT.

A note on this clone: The DNA ends 3 residues before the CDR3 does, and the rest of the CDR3 is filled in from the germline J gene. This chain links TRBV13 with TRBJ1-2; perhaps TRBD1 as D (5 bases). Per germline, CDR1 PRHDT and CDR2 FYEKMQ (reference sequence). CDR3 length: 18 residues. The CDR3 here is CASSQHPRIGGGPNDYTF. Incomplete CDR3 DNA: TGTGCCAGCAGCCAACATCCCCGGATCGGGGGAGGGCCCAACGAC.

For this clone: One end of the junction does not line up with germline, which may come from a read error. The read ends 3 residues early relative to the CDR3; the germline J gene fills the gap. The sample holds other DNA sequences that translate to the same CDR3. The chain uses TRBV18 and TRBJ1-3; 8 nucleotides line up with TRBD1. This CDR3 is 16 amino acids long. Germline V gene lookup returns CDR1 KGHSH and CDR2 LQKENI. The sequenced part of the CDR3 DNA is TGTGCCAGCTCACCGGGACAGGTGGACTCTGGAAACACT. Translation gives CASSPGQVDSGNT. The complete CDR3 sequence is CASSPGQVDSGNTIYF.